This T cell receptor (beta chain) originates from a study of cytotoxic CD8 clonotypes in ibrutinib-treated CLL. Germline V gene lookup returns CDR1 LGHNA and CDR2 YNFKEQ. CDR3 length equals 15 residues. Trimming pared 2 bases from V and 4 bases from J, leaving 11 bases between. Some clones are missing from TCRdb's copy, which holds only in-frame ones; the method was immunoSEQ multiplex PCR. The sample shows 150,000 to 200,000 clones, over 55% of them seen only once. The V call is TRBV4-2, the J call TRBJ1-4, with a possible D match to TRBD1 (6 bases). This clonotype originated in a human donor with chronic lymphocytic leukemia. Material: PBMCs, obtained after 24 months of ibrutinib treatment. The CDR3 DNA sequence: TGTGCCAGCAGCCAATTTGGACAGCTTAATGAAAAACTGTTTTTT. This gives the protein CASSQFGQLNEKLFF.